The 18 T cell receptor beta chains below all came from one sample that was sequenced in a study of T cells in Graves' hyperthyroidism and ophthalmopathy. Using RNA transcripts as the source, TCR beta CDR3 regions were amplified. HTBI primers were used for first-round RT-PCR of the TCR CDR3. TCRdb ran MiXCR on the multiplex PCR reads and lists one entry per CDR3 protein. The top ten hold about a sixth of the sample, which has around 500,000 distinct CDR3 sequences, 13% to 15% seen once. The sample consisted of blood. The receptors stem from a woman aged 18-29 years with Graves' hyperthyroidism.

This clonotype appeared many times. The J gene is TRBJ1-1, the V gene TRBV20-1; D call uncertain. In germline, CDR1 is DFQATT, CDR2 SNEGSKA (reference sequence). Trimming removed 0 bases at V and 1 base at J, with 6 bases between. The CDR3 consists of 13 residues. CDR3 bases: TGCAGTGCTAGAGACTTAGGGAACACTGAAGCTTTCTTT. Encoded protein: CSARDLGNTEAFF.

The CDR3 region has the DNA TGTGCCACCAGCGTAGCAGGGGCGCGAAACAATGAGCAGTTCTTC. As protein: CATSVAGARNNEQFF. The chain couples TRBV15 to TRBJ2-1; weak D call: TRBD1 (6 bases). This CDR3 has 15 residues. The V end was cut by 5 bases, the J end by 5 bases, with 16 bases between. CDR1 and CDR2 from the germline V gene are LNHNV and YYDKDF (reference sequence).

This chain joins TRBV6-6 and TRBJ2-7, with D maybe TRBD1 (5 bases). The V and J ends lost 0 bases and 1 base respectively, with 13 bases between them. Germline loops: CDR1 MNHNY, CDR2 SVGAGI (reference sequence). The CDR3 totals 16 residues. CDR3 region: CASSYSQGPVSYEQYF. CDR3 DNA sequence: TGTGCCAGCAGTTACTCCCAGGGCCCGGTATCCTACGAGCAGTACTTC.

The V gene is TRBV5-4, the J gene TRBJ2-6; D not certain. Trimming pared 4 bases from V and 3 bases from J, leaving 14 bases between. The CDR3 covers 16 residues. Germline-derived CDR1 and CDR2 are SGHNT and YYREEE (reference sequence). CDR3 protein: CASSPSGVFGANVLTF. In DNA, the CDR3 is TGTGCCAGCAGCCCGAGTGGGGTTTTTGGGGCCAACGTCCTGACTTTC.

A few counts support this clonotype. This chain uses TRBV20-1 with TRBJ2-7, with 7 bases matching TRBD1. The CDR3 runs to 13 residues. V was clipped by 3 bases and J by 3 bases; unmatched bases: 5. Germline V gene data show CDR1 as DFQATT and CDR2 as SNEGSKA (reference sequence). This CDR3 reads CSARGTERYEQYF. The DNA of the CDR3 is TGCAGTGCTAGGGGGACAGAACGCTACGAGCAGTACTTC.

The J gene is TRBJ2-2, the V gene TRBV4-2; no reliable D call. With 3 bases removed from V and 6 bases from J, the gap between germline ends came to 20 bases. CDR1 is LGHNA, CDR2 YNFKEQ, per germline. The CDR3 is 17 residues long. The CDR3 DNA reads as TGTGCCAGCAGCCACCTTAGTAGGGTCCGCGGCGCCGGGGAGCTGTTTTTT. Amino acid sequence: CASSHLSRVRGAGELFF.

This clonotype appeared many times. J is TRBJ2-1 and V is TRBV7-2, with D possibly being TRBD2 (6 bases). The V gene lost 3 bases and the J gene lost 0 bases, with 9 bases spanning the gap. Germline V gene data show CDR1 as SGHTA and CDR2 as FQGNSA. This CDR3 spans 15 amino acids. DNA for the CDR3: TGTGCCAGCAGCTTGGGGGGAACCTCCTACAATGAGCAGTTCTTC. It is translated as CASSLGGTSYNEQFF.

The V and J genes are TRBV9 and TRBJ2-3; TRBD2 agrees at 9 bases. Trimming removed 1 base from V and 5 bases from J; junction bases left unmatched: 8. CDR1 is SGDLS, CDR2 YYNGEE, per germline. The CDR3 has 16 residues. The CDR3 sequence is CASSVYLAGVRDTQYF. The CDR3 DNA follows: TGTGCCAGCAGCGTATATTTAGCGGGAGTAAGAGATACGCAGTATTTT.

Only one count was recorded for this clonotype. The rearrangement uses TRBV5-1 and TRBJ2-7; possibly TRBD2 for D (6 bases). V dropped 3 bases and J dropped 5 bases, with 15 bases sitting between them. The CDR3 contains 14 residues. The germline V gene encodes CDR1 SGHRS and CDR2 YFSETQ. The CDR3 region is CASSWGAGRDEQYF. DNA for the CDR3: TGCGCCAGCAGCTGGGGAGCGGGCCGCGACGAGCAGTACTTC. Full variable domain (missing parts from reference TRBV5-1 and TRBJ2-7): KAGVTQTPRYLIKTRGQQVTLSCSPISGHRSVSWYQQTPGQGLQFLFEYFSETQRNKGNFPGRFSGRQFSNSRSEMNVSTLELGDSALYLCASSWGAGRDEQYFGPGTRLTVT.

Ten or more counts support this clonotype. The J gene is TRBJ2-2, the V gene TRBV18; possible D gene TRBD2, 5 bases. Germline CDR1 is KGHSH and CDR2 is LQKENI. CDR3 length: 12 amino acids. Between the trimmed V and J ends, which lost 4 bases and 7 bases, there was a span of 7 bases. CDR3 loop: CASSRGNGELFF. The CDR3 DNA sequence: TGTGCCAGCTCACGAGGGAACGGGGAGCTGTTTTTT.

This clonotype was detected ten times or more. The V gene is TRBV7-3, the J gene TRBJ1-1; unclear D gene. The V end lost 5 bases, the J end lost 1 base, and 8 bases lay between the germline ends. This CDR3 is 13 amino acids long. Germline V lookup: CDR1 SGHTA, CDR2 FQGTGA. DNA of the CDR3: TGTGCCAGCAGCCTCCACCCGAACACTGAAGCTTTCTTT. It translates to CASSLHPNTEAFF.

This clonotype was observed many times. CDR3 in amino acids: CASSPGALQETQYF. CDR3 nucleotides: TGTGCCAGCTCACCGGGAGCGTTACAAGAGACCCAGTACTTC. V gene TRBV18 combines with J gene TRBJ2-5; D is perhaps TRBD2 (5 bases). CDR3 length equals 14 residues. Trimming removed 3 bases at V and 2 bases at J, with 10 bases between. The germline V gene encodes CDR1 KGHSH and CDR2 LQKENI.

This clonotype showed up many times. This sequence joins TRBV20-1 and TRBJ1-1, with D tentatively TRBD1 (5 bases). Germline V gene sequence: CDR1 DFQATT, CDR2 SNEGSKA (reference sequence). The CDR3 is made up of 13 amino acids. V dropped 3 bases and J dropped 0 bases, with 8 bases sitting between them. In DNA, the CDR3 is TGCAGTGCTAGTAAGGGGCTGAACACTGAAGCTTTCTTT. Protein sequence: CSASKGLNTEAFF.

This chain uses TRBV19 with TRBJ1-6, with D unclear. Trimming took off 2 bases at V and 6 bases at J, with 14 bases between the two ends. Germline CDR1 reads LNHDA; CDR2 reads SQIVND (reference sequence). CDR3 length: 16 residues. DNA for the CDR3: TGTGCCAGTAGTATATTGACTGGGCAGAGTAATTCACCCCTCCACTTT. It is translated as CASSILTGQSNSPLHF.

This clonotype has at least ten counts. The rearrangement joins TRBV11-2 to TRBJ2-1; 11 positions match TRBD1. The CDR3 sequence is 14 residues long. Germline V gives CDR1 SGHAT, CDR2 FQNNGV. V was pared by 7 bases and J by 7 bases, with 6 bases of the junction left unmatched. CDR3 amino acids: CASTPDRGRNEQFF. The CDR3, as DNA: TGTGCCAGCACCCCGGACAGGGGGCGGAATGAGCAGTTCTTC.

This clonotype has ten or more counts. The rearrangement uses TRBV2 and TRBJ2-1; D gene ambiguous. V lost 5 bases and J lost 5, with 10 bases in between. Per germline, CDR1 SNHLY and CDR2 FYNNEI. The CDR3 runs 13 residues. CDR3 DNA: TGTGCCAGCAGTACTACAGCCCACAATGAGCAGTTCTTC. It translates to CASSTTAHNEQFF.

The V and J genes are TRBV6-1 and TRBJ2-1, with 11 bases identical to TRBD2. Germline V gives CDR1 MNHNS, CDR2 SASEGT. CDR3 size: 16 residues. With V trimmed by 4 bases and J by 8 bases, 10 bases remained unmatched. This CDR3 reads CASSGLTSGIIDEQFF. The DNA of the CDR3 is TGTGCCAGCAGTGGGTTGACTAGCGGGATTATCGATGAGCAGTTCTTC.

The sample holds a few counts of this clonotype. This chain uses TRBV19 with TRBJ1-3; D is perhaps TRBD1 (5 bases). V dropped 8 bases and J dropped 0 bases, with 8 bases sitting between them. CDR1 and CDR2 from the germline V gene are LNHDA and SQIVND (reference sequence). CDR3 length: 13 amino acids. The CDR3 is CASGHLSGNTIYF. In nucleotides, the CDR3 is TGTGCCAGTGGACACCTCTCTGGAAACACCATATATTTT.